These 3 T cell receptor beta chains share one sample of origin, sequenced in a study of blood T cell repertoires in COVID-19. TCRdb's copy holds only in-frame clones and misses some; the assay was immunoSEQ multiplex PCR. Seen here are about 370,000 clones, about nine tenths observed once, and the top ten hold 1.5% to 2%. The sequenced material came from PBMCs or T cells enriched from blood (not recorded which). These receptors all stem from a young woman who had recovered from COVID-19.

This clone was seen just once. The chain couples TRBV27 to TRBJ2-1; tentatively, D is TRBD1 (7 bases). The CDR3 is made up of 14 amino acids. V was cut by 3 bases and J by 9 bases, with 15 bases left in between. CDR1 and CDR2 (germline): MNHEY, SMNVEV (reference sequence). CDR3 DNA: TGTGCCAGCAGTTTGTTCCAGGGGGGATTTGAGCAGTTCTTC. The encoded protein is CASSLFQGGFEQFF.

The V gene is TRBV6-5, the J gene TRBJ1-6, with D maybe TRBD1 (5 bases). Germline CDR1 is MNHEY and CDR2 is SVGAGI. This CDR3 contains 13 residues. V was trimmed by 6 bases and J by 3 bases, leaving 6 bases between them. This CDR3 reads CASRRGYNSPLHF. DNA for the CDR3: TGTGCCAGCAGAAGGGGCTATAATTCACCCCTCCACTTT.

The V gene is TRBV5-6, the J gene TRBJ2-3; D is unclear. Germline lookup yields CDR1 SGHDT and CDR2 YYEEEE. The CDR3 length is 15 residues. V lost 0 bases to trimming and J lost 0 bases, with 8 bases between them. CDR3 loop: CASSLDIISTDTQYF. Here the CDR3 DNA reads TGTGCCAGCAGCTTGGATATTATAAGCACAGATACGCAGTATTTT.